The 29 T cell receptor beta chains in this list originate from one sample, sequenced in a study of blood T cell repertoires in COVID-19. Only in-frame clones appear in the TCRdb table, and some are missing; sequencing was by immunoSEQ multiplex PCR. The table records around 200,000 clones, 85% of them present only once. Sequencing was done on a sample of PBMCs or T cells enriched from blood (not recorded which). The receptors originated from a middle-aged man who had recovered from COVID-19.

The CDR3 bases are TGTGCCACCGCGGATTACGAGCAGTACTTC. This gives the protein CATADYEQYF. This rearrangement joins TRBV2 to TRBJ2-7, with D uncertain. Trimming shortened V by 10 bases and J by 4 bases, and 8 bases separated the two germline ends. This CDR3 has 10 residues. Germline V gives CDR1 SNHLY, CDR2 FYNNEI. Using reference TRBV2 and TRBJ2-7 for the parts outside the CDR3, the full variable domain is EPEVTQTPSHQVTQMGQEVILRCVPISNHLYFYWYRQILGQKVEFLVSFYNNEISEKSEIFDDQFSVERPDGSNFTLKIRSTKLEDSAMYFCATADYEQYFGPGTRLTVT.

The V gene is TRBV7-3, the J gene TRBJ2-3; D possibly corresponds to TRBD1 (5 bases). V lost 5 bases to trimming and J lost 0 bases, with 12 bases between them. Germline V gives CDR1 SGHTA, CDR2 FQGTGA. The CDR3 runs 15 residues. The CDR3 spells CASSHQGASTDTQYF. The CDR3 nucleotides are TGTGCCAGCAGCCATCAGGGCGCTAGCACAGATACGCAGTATTTT. The entire variable domain, with the rest obtained from reference TRBV7-3 and TRBJ2-3, is as follows: GAGVSQTPSNKVTEKGKYVELRCDPISGHTALYWYRQSLGQGPEFLIYFQGTGAADDSGLPNDRFFAVRPEGSVSTLKIQRTERGDSAVYLCASSHQGASTDTQYFGPGTRLTVL.

The V call is TRBV5-1, the J call TRBJ2-1, with a possible D match to TRBD2 (5 bases). The germline gives CDR1 SGHRS, CDR2 YFSETQ. Trimming removed 1 base at V and 8 bases at J, with 10 bases between. CDR3 size: 13 residues. CDR3: CASSLSGLDEQFF. CDR3 DNA sequence: TGCGCCAGCAGCTTGTCGGGGTTGGATGAGCAGTTCTTC.

The chain links TRBV5-1 to TRBJ2-3; the match to TRBD1 covers 7 bases. Germline V gives CDR1 SGHRS, CDR2 YFSETQ. V lost 5 bases and J lost 3; bases outside the gene matches: 9. This CDR3 is built from 15 residues. The CDR3 protein is CASSIQGVVTDTQYF. Here the CDR3 DNA reads TGCGCCAGCAGTATCCAGGGGGTTGTTACAGATACGCAGTATTTT.

The chain is built from TRBV21-1 and TRBJ2-7; the table names TRBD1, a call not compared with the DNA. TRBV21-1 is labeled a pseudogene. This CDR3 contains 14 residues. As DNA, the CDR3 is TGTGCCAGCAGCCGCGGACAGGCCTCCTACGAGCAGTACTTC. Protein: CASSRGQASYEQYF.

The chain has TRBV7-8 and TRBJ2-7, with a possible D match to TRBD1 (6 bases). Between the trimmed V and J ends, which lost 4 bases and 3 bases, there was a span of 10 bases. The CDR3 is 13 amino acids. The V gene's germline CDR1 is SGHVS and CDR2 FQNEAQ. DNA of the CDR3: TGTGCCAGCAGCTGGACAGAGGGCTACGAGCAGTACTTC. Residues: CASSWTEGYEQYF. Looking up the rest from reference TRBV7-8 and TRBJ2-7 gives the full variable domain: GAGVSQSPRYKVAKRGQDVALRCDPISGHVSLFWYQQALGQGPEFLTYFQNEAQLDKSGLPSDRFFAERPEGSVSTLKIQRTQQEDSAVYLCASSWTEGYEQYFGPGTRLTVT.

This clone was seen once. The chain recombines TRBV11-2 with TRBJ2-7; 8 positions match TRBD1. Germline loops: CDR1 SGHAT, CDR2 FQNNGV. The CDR3 sequence is 15 residues long. V lost 6 bases, J lost 0 bases, and 7 bases stayed unmatched. The CDR3 bases are TGTGCCAGCAGATCGACAGGGGATAGCTCCTACGAGCAGTACTTC. It codes for CASRSTGDSSYEQYF. Looking up the rest from reference TRBV11-2 and TRBJ2-7 gives the full variable domain: EAGVAQSPRYKIIEKRQSVAFWCNPISGHATLYWYQQILGQGPKLLIQFQNNGVVDDSQLPKDRFSAERLKGVDSTLKIQPAKLEDSAVYLCASRSTGDSSYEQYFGPGTRLTVT.

The rearrangement uses TRBV5-1 and TRBJ2-7, with TRBD2 identical over 14 bases. The CDR3 extends over 16 amino acids. V lost 4 bases and J lost 0; bases outside the gene matches: 3. CDR1 SGHRS and CDR2 YFSETQ come from the germline V gene. CDR3 protein: CASSHGTSGSSYEQYF. CDR3 DNA: TGCGCCAGCAGCCACGGGACTAGCGGGAGCTCCTACGAGCAGTACTTC.

The rearrangement uses TRBV21-1 and TRBJ1-1; TRBD1 reflects the table's D call only, with no check against the DNA. TRBV21-1 is noted as a pseudogene. The CDR3 has 16 amino acids. CDR3 residues: CASSKGMDRGHTEAFF. The CDR3 DNA is TGTGCCAGCAGCAAAGGAATGGACAGGGGGCACACTGAAGCTTTCTTT.

Only a few counts were recorded for this clone. The chain recombines TRBV9 with TRBJ2-3, with 7 bases matching TRBD2. With 4 bases clipped from V and 0 bases from J, the junction kept 14 bases outside the gene matches. The CDR3 spans 18 residues. The germline V gene encodes CDR1 SGDLS and CDR2 YYNGEE. CDR3 sequence reads: CASSPRLYASGSTDTQYF. CDR3 bases: TGTGCCAGCAGCCCTAGGTTGTACGCTAGCGGAAGCACAGATACGCAGTATTTT. The full variable domain, rest sourced from reference TRBV9 and TRBJ2-3, is DSGVTQTPKHLITATGQRVTLRCSPRSGDLSVYWYQQSLDQGLQFLIQYYNGEERAKGNILERFSAQQFPDLHSELNLSSLELGDSALYFCASSPRLYASGSTDTQYFGPGTRLTVL.

This chain uses TRBV9 with TRBJ2-7; 7 nucleotides align to TRBD2. The CDR3 runs to 15 residues. Germline V lookup: CDR1 SGDLS, CDR2 YYNGEE. V shed 0 bases and J 2 bases; nucleotides not matched to a gene: 5. As DNA, the CDR3 is TGTGCCAGCAGCGTAGGGGCGGGAGTCCCCTACGAGCAGTACTTC. Its protein is CASSVGAGVPYEQYF.

The V and J genes are TRBV28 and TRBJ2-3; TRBD2 is a possible D gene (5 bases). The CDR3 is 14 residues long. V lost 6 bases, J lost 8 bases, and 18 bases lay in between. Germline lookup yields CDR1 MDHEN and CDR2 SYDVKM. Here the CDR3 reads CASSSSNVALTQYF. CDR3 bases: TGTGCCAGCAGCTCGTCCAACGTAGCGCTTACGCAGTATTTT.

The chain couples TRBV29-1 to TRBJ2-7; 9 bases fit TRBD2. The CDR3 contains 15 residues. The germline CDR1 and CDR2 sequences are SQVTM and ANQGSEA. With V trimmed by 3 bases and J by 2 bases, 8 bases remained unmatched. The CDR3: CSVEVVASGTYEQYF. The CDR3 nucleotides are TGCAGCGTTGAGGTGGTGGCTAGCGGGACCTACGAGCAGTACTTC.

The chain employs TRBV5-1 and TRBJ1-3; 9 bases align to TRBD1. In germline, CDR1 is SGHRS, CDR2 YFSETQ. This CDR3 is 14 amino acids long. The junction had 4 bases not matched to a gene; V was cut back by 5 bases and J by 4 bases. CDR3 coding DNA: TGCGCCAGCAGTACCGGGACAGGGGGAAACACCATATATTTT. Its translation is CASSTGTGGNTIYF.

This chain uses TRBV5-6 with TRBJ1-1, with TRBD1 identical over 10 bases. CDR1 SGHDT and CDR2 YYEEEE come from the germline V gene. The CDR3 is 14 residues long. V lost 6 bases and J lost 5; bases outside the gene matches: 7. The CDR3 is CASNRQGARTEAFF. The CDR3 DNA reads as TGTGCCAGCAACCGACAGGGGGCGCGGACTGAAGCTTTCTTT.

The chain couples TRBV12-5 to TRBJ2-7, with D possibly being TRBD1 (6 bases). The V gene lost 4 bases and the J gene lost 3 bases, with 13 bases spanning the gap. Germline V lookup: CDR1 LGHNT, CDR2 FRNRAP. The CDR3 sequence is 14 residues long. DNA of the CDR3: TGTGCTAGTGGTTCCTCCGGGACACACTACGAGCAGTACTTC. It codes for CASGSSGTHYEQYF.

This clone was observed once. The chain carries TRBV10-2 and TRBJ2-7; D possibly corresponds to TRBD2 (6 bases). The CDR3 is 13 amino acids. Germline V gene lookup returns CDR1 WSHSY and CDR2 SAAADI. With 6 bases removed from V and 1 base from J, the gap between germline ends came to 10 bases. The CDR3 DNA is TGCGCCAGCAGGGAGGGGAGGTCCTACGAGCAGTACTTC. This translates into CASREGRSYEQYF.

This chain uses TRBV5-5 with TRBJ2-5; D gene ambiguous. From germline, CDR1 is SGHKS and CDR2 YYEKEE (reference sequence). Trimming stripped 1 base from V and 2 bases from J, with 12 bases between. The CDR3 is 15 amino acids. The CDR3 loop is CASSLSGSLQETQYF. CDR3 coding DNA: TGTGCCAGCAGCTTGTCCGGGTCCCTACAAGAGACCCAGTACTTC.

This chain uses TRBV9 with TRBJ1-1; no firm D call. The ends were cut back, 0 bases at V and 5 bases at J, with 8 bases in the middle. Per the germline V gene, CDR1 is SGDLS and CDR2 is YYNGEE. The length of the CDR3 is 13 residues. In DNA, the CDR3 is TGTGCCAGCAGCGTAGTTTCGGGAACTGAAGCTTTCTTT. It specifies CASSVVSGTEAFF.

The V and J genes are TRBV14 and TRBJ2-1; D is uncertain. Germline CDR1 SGHDN, CDR2 FVKESK. V was pared by 6 bases and J by 5 bases, with 17 bases between. CDR3 length equals 15 residues. CDR3 amino acids: CASRGSWAANNEQFF. CDR3 in DNA: TGTGCCAGCAGAGGAAGTTGGGCAGCAAACAATGAGCAGTTCTTC. Variable domain in full (rest from reference TRBV14 and TRBJ2-1): EAGVTQFPSHSVIEKGQTVTLRCDPISGHDNLYWYRRVMGKEIKFLLHFVKESKQDESGMPNNRFLAERTGGTYSTLKVQPAELEDSGVYFCASRGSWAANNEQFFGPGTRLTVL.

The gene calls are TRBV27 and TRBJ1-2; 8 bases are a match to TRBD1. Looked up from germline, CDR1 is MNHEY and CDR2 is SMNVEV (reference sequence). V shed 2 bases and J 4 bases; nucleotides not matched to a gene: 3. CDR3 length: 14 residues. The DNA of the CDR3 is TGTGCCAGCAGTTTAAGACAGGGGAGCTATGGCTACACCTTC. Translating gives CASSLRQGSYGYTF.

The rearrangement links TRBV13 to TRBJ1-1; D is possibly TRBD1 (6 bases). The CDR3 runs to 16 residues. CDR1 is PRHDT, CDR2 FYEKMQ, per germline (reference sequence). V was cut by 4 bases and J by 3 bases, with 18 bases left in between. The DNA of the CDR3 is TGTGCCAGCAGCTCCCACAGGGTACGGCGTGACACTGAAGCTTTCTTT. Translated: CASSSHRVRRDTEAFF.

The J gene is TRBJ2-1, the V gene TRBV7-8; D is uncertain. V lost 5 bases and J lost 0, with 11 bases in between. Germline lookup yields CDR1 SGHVS and CDR2 FQNEAQ. The CDR3 covers 15 residues. CDR3 in amino acids: CASSMSYSSYNEQFF. In DNA form, the CDR3 reads TGTGCCAGCAGCATGTCCTACAGCTCCTACAATGAGCAGTTCTTC.

The table lists this clone with a few counts. The chain joins TRBV9 to TRBJ2-2; D gene unclear. Germline V lookup: CDR1 SGDLS, CDR2 YYNGEE. V was cut by 0 bases and J by 6 bases, with 15 bases left in between. CDR3 length: 16 amino acids. CDR3 region: CASSVEFPLGAGELFF. In nucleotides, the CDR3 is TGTGCCAGCAGCGTAGAATTCCCTCTAGGTGCCGGGGAGCTGTTTTTT.

The chain combines TRBV18 with TRBJ2-5; TRBD2 might be the D (5 bases). V was pared by 3 bases and J by 1 base, with 6 bases between. Per the germline V gene, CDR1 is KGHSH and CDR2 is LQKENI. The CDR3 extends over 13 amino acids. The CDR3 region is CASSPSAQETQYF. The CDR3, as DNA: TGTGCCAGCTCACCTAGCGCCCAAGAGACCCAGTACTTC.

The chain employs TRBV11-2 and TRBJ2-7, with D perhaps matching TRBD2 (5 bases). This CDR3 is 14 amino acids long. Germline V gene data show CDR1 as SGHAT and CDR2 as FQNNGV. V lost 3 bases and J 6 bases, leaving 15 bases between the germline ends. Written as DNA, the CDR3 is TGTGCCAGCAGCTTCGGGATGGTTCCTCCCGAGCAGTACTTC. It translates to CASSFGMVPPEQYF.

This chain uses TRBV27 with TRBJ2-2; 10 bases map to TRBD2. Germline V gene lookup returns CDR1 MNHEY and CDR2 SMNVEV (reference sequence). CDR3 length: 19 residues. V dropped 4 bases and J dropped 1; count of bases not matched to a gene: 12. The CDR3 DNA is TGTGCCAGCAGTTATTGGAAAGGGAGACTAGCGGGGAACACCGGGGAGCTGTTTTTT. Amino acid sequence: CASSYWKGRLAGNTGELFF.

The genes are TRBV28 and TRBJ1-5; the D is unclear. CDR1 and CDR2 (germline): MDHEN, SYDVKM. V was cut by 3 bases and J by 0 bases, with 6 bases left in between. The CDR3 extends over 14 amino acids. CDR3 residues: CASSLTASNQPQHF. CDR3 nucleotide sequence: TGTGCCAGCAGTTTGACTGCTAGCAATCAGCCCCAGCATTTT. The full variable domain, in which reference TRBV28 and TRBJ1-5 provide the parts outside the CDR3, is DVKVTQSSRYLVKRTGEKVFLECVQDMDHENMFWYRQDPGLGLRLIYFSYDVKMKEKGDIPEGYSVSREKKERFSLILESASTNQTSMYLCASSLTASNQPQHFGDGTRLSIL.

The rearrangement links TRBV12-3 or TRBV12-4 to TRBJ2-7; possibly TRBD1 for D (5 bases). This CDR3 region has 13 residues. V was cut by 3 bases and J by 2 bases, with 8 bases left in between. The CDR3, as DNA: TGTGCCAGCAGTTTGACAGCCGCCTACGAGCAGTACTTC. It encodes CASSLTAAYEQYF.